Presented here are 32 T cell receptor beta chains from one specimen sequenced in a study of cytomegalovirus exposure and HLA in healthy donors (TCRdb year 2017). Libraries came from the immunoSEQ multiplex PCR assay. The multiplex PCR relied on a mix of 60 forward primers for TCR Vbeta segments and 13 reverse primers for TCR Jbeta segments. The immuneACCESS repertoire file appears here via TCRdb, limited to in-frame rearrangements. These files lack a portion of the clones; in checked studies, under half of the deficit traces to unresolved V genes, and the cause of the others is not known. The sample table includes 100,000 to 150,000 clones. The biggest ten clones account for roughly 1.4% of the sample. The sample comprised PBMCs. These receptors all stem from a woman aged 40 to 55 in good health and CMV-seronegative.

This chain uses TRBV4-2 with TRBJ1-2; possibly TRBD1 for D (5 bases). The CDR3 length is 13 residues. V gave up 6 bases and J gave up 4 bases, with 12 bases separating them. From germline, CDR1 is LGHNA and CDR2 YNFKEQ. Here the CDR3 reads CASSPQGPYGYTF. The CDR3 bases are TGTGCCAGCAGTCCTCAGGGCCCCTATGGCTACACCTTC.

The V call is TRBV10-3, the J call TRBJ2-7, with TRBD1 matching over 9 bases. The germline gives CDR1 ENHRY, CDR2 SYGVKD. V lost 4 bases, J lost 6 bases, and 4 bases stayed unmatched. The CDR3 spans 13 residues. The CDR3 protein is CAISGDRASEQYV. CDR3 DNA sequence: TGTGCCATCAGTGGGGACAGGGCATCCGAGCAGTACGTC.

The chain recombines TRBV18 with TRBJ2-2; 8 bases align to TRBD2. V gave up 2 bases and J gave up 6 bases; unmatched junction bases: 14. Germline CDR1 reads KGHSH; CDR2 reads LQKENI. The CDR3 runs 18 residues. CDR3 in DNA: TGTGCCAGCTCACCAGCGGAGCGGGGGCCTCAAATGGCCGGGGAGCTGTTTTTT. It specifies CASSPAERGPQMAGELFF. Filled out from reference TRBV18 and TRBJ2-2, the complete variable domain reads NAGVMQNPRHLVRRRGQEARLRCSPMKGHSHVYWYRQLPEEGLKFMVYLQKENIIDESGMPKERFSAEFPKEGPSILRIQQVVRGDSAAYFCASSPAERGPQMAGELFFGEGSRLTVL.

The V call is TRBV7-3, the J call TRBJ1-5; perhaps TRBD1 as D (6 bases). Trimming stripped 8 bases from V and 5 bases from J, with 13 bases between. This CDR3 spans 13 amino acids. Germline CDR1 SGHTA, CDR2 FQGTGA. CDR3 sequence reads: CASGRDKDQPQHF. The CDR3 nucleotides read TGTGCCAGCGGCCGGGACAAAGATCAGCCCCAGCATTTT.

The chain couples TRBV28 to TRBJ1-1, with a tentative D call TRBD1 (5 bases). Looked up from germline, CDR1 is MDHEN and CDR2 is SYDVKM. The V gene lost 2 bases and the J gene lost 6 bases, with 10 bases spanning the gap. The length of the CDR3 is 13 residues. In DNA, the CDR3 is TGTGCCAGCAGTTTAAGGCAGGGCGCTGAAGCTTTCTTT. Its translation: CASSLRQGAEAFF.

The chain joins TRBV7-2 to TRBJ1-2; 8 nucleotides line up with TRBD1. CDR1 is SGHTA and CDR2 is FQGNSA in the germline V gene. The CDR3 runs 13 residues. The V and J ends lost 7 bases and 8 bases, in that order; junction bases with no gene match: 9. As DNA, the CDR3 is TGTGCCAGCACCAACAGGGGGTATAGCGGCTACACCTTC. It encodes CASTNRGYSGYTF. The complete variable domain, with remaining parts taken from reference TRBV7-2 and TRBJ1-2, reads GAGVSQSPSNKVTEKGKDVELRCDPISGHTALYWYRQSLGQGLEFLIYFQGNSAPDKSGLPSDRFSAERTGGSVSTLTIQRTQQEDSAVYLCASTNRGYSGYTFGSGTRLTVV.

V usage is TRBV2 and J usage is TRBJ1-2, with D unclear. Germline V gene data show CDR1 as SNHLY and CDR2 as FYNNEI. Trimming removed 3 bases from V and 8 bases from J, with 10 bases in between. There are 12 residues in the CDR3. The CDR3: CASSDRVRGYTF. CDR3 nucleotide sequence: TGTGCCAGCAGTGATCGGGTTAGGGGCTACACCTTC.

The CDR3 DNA reads as TGCGCCAGCAGCTTCGAGGGGGACAGGGGGTACTTC. Protein: CASSFEGDRGYF. The gene calls are TRBV5-1 and TRBJ2-5; TRBD1 matches 10 bases. This CDR3 has 12 amino acids. V shed 2 bases, J shed 13 bases, and the junction held 5 bases outside the gene matches. The germline V gene has CDR1 SGHRS and CDR2 YFSETQ. The complete variable domain, with remaining parts taken from reference TRBV5-1 and TRBJ2-5, reads KAGVTQTPRYLIKTRGQQVTLSCSPISGHRSVSWYQQTPGQGLQFLFEYFSETQRNKGNFPGRFSGRQFSNSRSEMNVSTLELGDSALYLCASSFEGDRGYFGPGTRLLVL.

A remark on this clone: At one of its ends the junction is not consistent with the germline gene, which may arise from a read error. The chain carries TRBV7-7 and TRBJ2-5; possibly TRBD2 for D (6 bases). This CDR3 is 13 amino acids long. CDR1 is SSHAT and CDR2 is FNYEAQ in the germline V gene (reference sequence). The CDR3 protein is CASSFDGGETQYF. The CDR3 DNA reads TGTGCTAGCAGCTTTGATGGAGGGGAGACCCAGTACTTC.

The J gene is TRBJ2-2, the V gene TRBV5-1, with D possibly matching TRBD2 (6 bases). The germline V gene has CDR1 SGHRS and CDR2 YFSETQ. V lost 5 bases to trimming and J lost 6 bases, with 11 bases between them. The CDR3 is made up of 13 amino acids. The CDR3 protein is CASRVRGSGELFF. The CDR3 coding sequence is TGCGCCAGCAGAGTCCGGGGGTCCGGGGAGCTGTTTTTT.

The CDR3 bases are TGTGCCAGCAGTTTAAGGGTAGCGGGGGACAATGAGCAGTTCTTC. Protein sequence: CASSLRVAGDNEQFF. This chain joins TRBV27 and TRBJ2-1; TRBD2 agrees at 9 bases. There are 15 residues in the CDR3. With V trimmed by 2 bases and J by 5 bases, 4 bases remained unmatched. Germline values: CDR1 MNHEY, CDR2 SMNVEV (reference sequence).

The rearrangement joins TRBV4-1 to TRBJ1-4; D is possibly TRBD1 (5 bases). V lost 1 base and J lost 7, with 13 bases in between. This CDR3 is built from 15 residues. The germline V gene has CDR1 MGHRA and CDR2 YSYEKL. CDR3 region: CASSQVGRGGEKLFF. For the CDR3, the DNA is TGCGCCAGCAGCCAAGTAGGTAGGGGAGGTGAAAAACTGTTTTTT.

V is TRBV28 and J is TRBJ2-3; 9 bases align to TRBD1. Losses at the gene ends were 8 bases for V and 4 bases for J; bases not matched to a gene: 7. The CDR3 length is 14 residues. CDR1 MDHEN and CDR2 SYDVKM come from the germline V gene. CDR3 DNA: TGTGCCAGCCTTGGGACAGGGCGGGCAGATACGCAGTATTTT. It translates to CASLGTGRADTQYF. The full variable domain, with the rest looked up from reference TRBV28 and TRBJ2-3, is DVKVTQSSRYLVKRTGEKVFLECVQDMDHENMFWYRQDPGLGLRLIYFSYDVKMKEKGDIPEGYSVSREKKERFSLILESASTNQTSMYLCASLGTGRADTQYFGPGTRLTVL.

V usage is TRBV7-9 and J usage is TRBJ1-5, with D perhaps TRBD1 (5 bases). Germline V CDR1 and CDR2: SEHNR, FQNEAQ (reference sequence). V was trimmed by 5 bases and J by 1 base, leaving 12 bases between them. This CDR3 region has 15 residues. CDR3 bases: TGTGCCAGCAGCGCACAGGAAGGGAGCAATCAGCCCCAGCATTTT. This gives the protein CASSAQEGSNQPQHF.

The chain recombines TRBV5-6 with TRBJ1-4; 11 nucleotides align to TRBD1. The CDR3 totals 15 residues. Germline-derived CDR1 and CDR2 are SGHDT and YYEEEE. V shed 4 bases, J shed 7 bases, and the junction held 6 bases outside the gene matches. The CDR3 DNA sequence: TGTGCCAGCAGCCCGACGGGACAGGGGGGTGAAAAACTGTTTTTT. The encoded protein is CASSPTGQGGEKLFF.

The rearrangement uses TRBV4-1 and TRBJ2-2; 12 bases are shared with TRBD2. The V gene end was trimmed by 5 bases and the J gene end by 6 bases; junction bases not matched to a gene: 7. This CDR3 is built from 16 residues. CDR1 is MGHRA and CDR2 is YSYEKL in the germline V gene. CDR3 sequence: CASSFRLAGESGELFF. The DNA of the CDR3 is TGCGCCAGCAGCTTTCGACTAGCGGGGGAATCCGGGGAGCTGTTTTTT.

The rearrangement uses TRBV5-6 and TRBJ1-1, with 11 bases aligning to TRBD1. V shed 5 bases and J 4 bases; nucleotides not matched to a gene: 7. The CDR3 has 15 amino acids. The germline V gene has CDR1 SGHDT and CDR2 YYEEEE. The CDR3 sequence is CASSFWGTGGTEAFF. The CDR3 nucleotides are TGTGCCAGCAGTTTTTGGGGGACAGGGGGCACTGAAGCTTTCTTT.

The rearrangement joins TRBV5-4 to TRBJ2-5; a weak D match, TRBD2 (6 bases). The CDR3 covers 13 residues. Germline values: CDR1 SGHNT, CDR2 YYREEE (reference sequence). V shed 3 bases and J shed 5 bases, with 11 bases lying between them. For the CDR3, the DNA is TGTGCCAGCAGCTACCGCGGGGAGGAGACCCAGTACTTC. Protein sequence: CASSYRGEETQYF.

The chain is built from TRBV5-5 and TRBJ2-7, with a tentative D call TRBD1 (5 bases). V was cut by 1 base and J by 5 bases, with 13 bases left in between. Germline CDR1 SGHKS, CDR2 YYEKEE (reference sequence). There are 14 residues in the CDR3. CDR3 residues: CASSLRQQLDEQYF. The CDR3 DNA reads as TGTGCCAGCAGCTTGAGACAGCAACTCGACGAGCAGTACTTC.

The chain employs TRBV28 and TRBJ1-1; tentative D call: TRBD1 (5 bases). Trimming stripped 3 bases from V and 0 bases from J, with 17 bases between. Looked up from germline, CDR1 is MDHEN and CDR2 is SYDVKM. The CDR3 length is 17 residues. CDR3 DNA sequence: TGTGCCAGCAGTTTCGAGCAGGGAAGCAATATGAACACTGAAGCTTTCTTT. Protein product: CASSFEQGSNMNTEAFF. Supplemented by reference TRBV28 and TRBJ1-1, the full variable domain reads DVKVTQSSRYLVKRTGEKVFLECVQDMDHENMFWYRQDPGLGLRLIYFSYDVKMKEKGDIPEGYSVSREKKERFSLILESASTNQTSMYLCASSFEQGSNMNTEAFFGQGTRLTVV.

The gene calls are TRBV29-1 and TRBJ2-7; D is possibly TRBD1 (6 bases). The CDR3 consists of 13 residues. Deletions cut 7 bases from V and 1 base from J, with 14 bases between. CDR1 and CDR2 from the germline V gene are SQVTM and ANQGSEA. The DNA for the CDR3 is TGCAGCGGGGGCAGCAGGGGTTCCTACGAGCAGTACTTC. Amino acids: CSGGSRGSYEQYF.

The chain carries TRBV11-3 and TRBJ1-3; D unresolved. The ends were cut back, 10 bases at V and 7 bases at J, with 8 bases in the middle. CDR3 length equals 10 residues. Germline V gene sequence: CDR1 SGHNT, CDR2 YENEEA. CDR3 in DNA: TGTGCCACCTGTCGGAACACCATATATTTT. This translates into CATCRNTIYF.

The V call is TRBV28, the J call TRBJ1-1; 8 bases agree with TRBD1. This CDR3 is 14 amino acids long. The germline V gene has CDR1 MDHEN and CDR2 SYDVKM. The V and J ends lost 4 bases and 5 bases, in that order; junction bases with no gene match: 6. The CDR3 nucleotides read TGTGCCAGCAGTTCAGGGGGCTCGGGTACTGAAGCTTTCTTT. This sequence encodes CASSSGGSGTEAFF.

This chain uses TRBV9 with TRBJ1-5; the match to TRBD1 covers 7 bases. After removal of 2 bases from V and 4 bases from J, the junction contained 6 bases not matched to a gene. The CDR3 extends over 15 amino acids. The germline V gene encodes CDR1 SGDLS and CDR2 YYNGEE. The CDR3 DNA sequence: TGTGCCAGCAGCGTTGGGCAGGGGGGAAATCAGCCCCAGCATTTT. This translates into CASSVGQGGNQPQHF.

The CDR3 coding sequence is TGTGCCAGCAGCTTGAGCGGGGGAACCTACGAGCAGTACTTC. This gives the protein CASSLSGGTYEQYF. V and J are TRBV7-9 and TRBJ2-7; 8 bases match TRBD2. Germline assignment: CDR1 SEHNR and CDR2 FQNEAQ (reference sequence). This CDR3 is built from 14 residues. V was pared by 3 bases and J by 2 bases, with 3 bases of the junction left unmatched.

This CDR3 reads CASPTGTGRTDTQYF. DNA for the CDR3: TGTGCCAGCCCAACCGGGACAGGACGCACAGATACGCAGTATTTT. The rearrangement joins TRBV18 to TRBJ2-3; 8 bases align to TRBD1. Germline V gene lookup returns CDR1 KGHSH and CDR2 LQKENI. The V and J ends lost 8 bases and 1 base, in that order; junction bases with no gene match: 8. The CDR3 is 15 amino acids.

The chain uses TRBV7-2 and TRBJ2-3; the D gene is possibly TRBD2 (7 bases). Germline values: CDR1 SGHTA, CDR2 FQGNSA. The CDR3 loop spans 14 amino acids. The ends were cut back, 5 bases at V and 5 bases at J, with 14 bases in the middle. CDR3 amino acids: CASSLGGGRDTQYF. The DNA of the CDR3 is TGTGCCAGCAGCCTAGGGGGGGGCAGAGATACGCAGTATTTT.

The chain employs TRBV5-4 and TRBJ1-3, with 9 nucleotides matching TRBD1. The CDR3 covers 14 residues. V lost 5 bases and J lost 8; bases outside the gene matches: 8. Germline CDR1 is SGHNT and CDR2 is YYREEE (reference sequence). Here the CDR3 DNA reads TGTGCCAGCAGTTGGAACAGGGGGCTCGACACCATATATTTT. Amino acids: CASSWNRGLDTIYF.

The chain uses TRBV4-3 and TRBJ2-2; possible D gene TRBD1, 7 bases. V lost 4 bases to trimming and J lost 7 bases, with 19 bases between them. There are 16 residues in the CDR3. Germline values: CDR1 LGHNA, CDR2 YSLEER. CDR3 protein: CASSLYSRGANGELFF. In DNA form, the CDR3 reads TGCGCCAGCAGCCTCTATAGCAGGGGGGCCAACGGGGAGCTGTTTTTT.

The chain recombines TRBV5-8 with TRBJ1-2; tentative D call: TRBD1 (6 bases). This CDR3 has 14 residues. Per the germline V gene, CDR1 is SGHTS and CDR2 is YDEGEE. V shed 0 bases and J shed 8 bases, with 14 bases lying between them. The CDR3 reads CASSLGHTDRGYTF. The CDR3 nucleotides read TGTGCCAGCAGCTTGGGCCACACCGACAGGGGCTACACCTTC. Complete variable domain (other parts from reference TRBV5-8 and TRBJ1-2): EAGVTQSPTHLIKTRGQQATLRCSPISGHTSVYWYQQALGLGLQFLLWYDEGEERNRGNFPPRFSGRQFPNYSSELNVNALELEDSALYLCASSLGHTDRGYTFGSGTRLTVV.

The chain employs TRBV11-3 and TRBJ1-1, with D tentatively TRBD1 (5 bases). Germline CDR1 and CDR2: SGHNT and YENEEA. V lost 5 bases and J lost 4, with 8 bases in between. This CDR3 is 12 amino acids long. The CDR3 spells CASSKRGTEAFF. CDR3 sequence (DNA): TGTGCCAGCAGCAAAAGGGGCACTGAAGCTTTCTTT.

The rearrangement uses TRBV6-1 and TRBJ2-5; D possibly corresponds to TRBD2 (10 bases). CDR1 and CDR2 (germline): MNHNS, SASEGT. CDR3 length: 19 amino acids. Trimming cost V 2 bases and J 2 bases, with 24 bases left between them. CDR3 sequence reads: CASSEFNRGLAGVQETQYF. The CDR3 coding sequence is TGTGCCAGCAGTGAATTTAACAGGGGGCTAGCGGGGGTTCAAGAGACCCAGTACTTC.